The clone carrying this T cell receptor beta chain came up a few times. Antigen specificity is unknown. These data are taken from a study of cytomegalovirus exposure and HLA in healthy donors. General observations from the study: Other equally common chains were less clonally expanded than HLA-associated TCR beta chains, a later analysis showed.

This CDR3 has 15 residues. V shed 4 bases, J shed 4 bases, and the junction held 7 bases outside the gene matches. Per germline, CDR1 SGHNT and CDR2 YYREEE (reference sequence). The primer mix had 60 Vbeta and 13 Jbeta primers. TCRdb's table, derived via immunoSEQ multiplex PCR, lists solely in-frame clones and lacks some. The table includes some 120,000 clones, 80% detected once. The chain links TRBV5-4 to TRBJ1-4; TRBD1 matches 7 bases. The TCR originated in a middle-aged man in good health and CMV-seronegative. The material sequenced was PBMCs. This CDR3 reads CASSVIWTGNEKLFF. The CDR3 DNA is TGTGCCAGCAGCGTAATCTGGACAGGTAATGAAAAACTGTTTTTT.